These 20 T cell receptor beta chains were all obtained from the same sample, sequenced in a study of T cell changes during pregnancy in multiple sclerosis. Repertoires were generated with immunoSEQ multiplex PCR, while TCRdb's copy carries only in-frame clones and drops some. The sample includes under 65,000 clones, around 90% seen only once; the top ten take around 0.49%. The starting material was CD4+ T cells from peripheral blood mononuclear cells, obtained in the third trimester of pregnancy. The source of these receptors is a female donor with multiple sclerosis, enrolled in a pregnancy study.

The chain has TRBV7-9 and TRBJ1-1; D may be TRBD1 (5 bases). The CDR3 runs to 14 residues. Deletions cut 3 bases from V and 2 bases from J, with 10 bases between. From germline, CDR1 is SEHNR and CDR2 FQNEAQ (reference sequence). In nucleotides, the CDR3 is TGTGCCAGCAGCTTCGGACACTCAAACACTGAAGCTTTCTTT. Translation: CASSFGHSNTEAFF.

The chain employs TRBV6-6 and TRBJ1-5; D unresolved. The V end lost 0 bases, the J end lost 4 bases, and 10 bases lay between the germline ends. Germline CDR1 and CDR2: MNHNY and SVGAGI (reference sequence). The CDR3 contains 15 residues. The CDR3 spells CASSYSRQPNQPQHF. CDR3 in DNA: TGTGCCAGCAGTTACTCGAGACAACCGAATCAGCCCCAGCATTTT.

In regard to this clone: The junction departs from germline at one end; a sequencing error may be responsible. The chain recombines TRBV7-3 with TRBJ2-7; 9 bases are a match to TRBD1. This CDR3 has 11 amino acids. CDR1 is SGHTA and CDR2 is FQGTGA in the germline V gene. CDR3 nucleotides: TGTGCCAGCAGTCAAGGGACAGGGTTGCACTTC. This codes for CASSQGTGLHF.

J is TRBJ1-1 and V is TRBV5-4; D gene uncertain. This CDR3 region has 14 residues. Germline CDR1 is SGHNT and CDR2 is YYREEE (reference sequence). With 4 bases removed from V and 2 bases from J, the gap between germline ends came to 12 bases. CDR3 DNA: TGTGCCAGCAGCCCGTCGGTTTTAAACACTGAAGCTTTCTTT. Encoded protein: CASSPSVLNTEAFF.

As regards this clone: Relative to the germline gene, one junction end is altered; a read error may explain this. The chain has TRBV29-1 and TRBJ2-1, with D tentatively TRBD1 (5 bases). Per the germline V gene, CDR1 is SQVTM and CDR2 is ANQGSEA. The CDR3 is made up of 12 amino acids. CDR3 loop: CSVVRAGNEYLF. In nucleotides, the CDR3 is TGCAGCGTTGTCAGGGCTGGGAATGAATACCTCTTC.

V gene TRBV15 combines with J gene TRBJ2-4, with 7 bases identical to TRBD1. There are 13 residues in the CDR3. Germline values: CDR1 LNHNV, CDR2 YYDKDF (reference sequence). J was trimmed by 1 base and V by 6 bases; bases with no gene match: 0. The CDR3 nucleotides read TGTGCCACCAGGGACAGGGCCAAAAACATTCAGTACTTC. This gives the protein CATRDRAKNIQYF.

In this sample, this clone turned up once. The rearrangement joins TRBV6-1 to TRBJ2-3; D might be TRBD2 (7 bases). There are 14 residues in the CDR3. Trimming cost V 7 bases and J 6 bases, with 17 bases left between them. CDR1 MNHNS and CDR2 SASEGT come from the germline V gene. CDR3 DNA sequence: TGTGCCAGCAAAGAGGGGGGGCTAGGGGATACGCAGTATTTT. Translated, it gives CASKEGGLGDTQYF.

This chain connects TRBV7-9 to TRBJ1-3; D is unclear. This CDR3 is 18 amino acids long. Trimming pared 5 bases from V and 0 bases from J, leaving 20 bases between. Germline-derived CDR1 and CDR2 are SEHNR and FQNEAQ (reference sequence). The CDR3 reads CASSPPPRGESSGNTIYF. The CDR3 region has the DNA TGTGCCAGCAGCCCCCCCCCGCGCGGAGAGTCCTCTGGAAACACCATATATTTT.

The chain uses TRBV5-1 and TRBJ2-7; D possibly corresponds to TRBD1 (6 bases). The germline CDR1 and CDR2 sequences are SGHRS and YFSETQ. The CDR3 sequence is 14 residues long. Trimming took off 0 bases at V and 5 bases at J, with 12 bases between the two ends. The CDR3 loop is CASSLGRAGDEQYF. DNA for the CDR3: TGCGCCAGCAGCTTGGGTCGGGCAGGGGACGAGCAGTACTTC.

The chain links TRBV30 to TRBJ1-1, with TRBD1 matching 7 bases. The CDR3 is made up of 12 amino acids. V lost 7 bases and J lost 3; bases outside the gene matches: 5. Germline CDR1 and CDR2: GTSNPN and SVGIG (reference sequence). The CDR3: CASEGQHTEAFF. The CDR3 DNA reads as TGTGCCTCCGAGGGACAGCACACTGAAGCTTTCTTT.

The chain recombines TRBV10-3 with TRBJ1-1; D unclear. V was trimmed by 5 bases and J by 5 bases, leaving 12 bases between them. Germline CDR1 is ENHRY and CDR2 is SYGVKD. The CDR3 totals 13 residues. CDR3 nucleotides: TGTGCCATCAGTCTCAAGGGAGAAACTGAAGCTTTCTTT. It is translated as CAISLKGETEAFF.

The V call is TRBV6-1, the J call TRBJ1-2; possibly TRBD1 for D (6 bases). Germline V gives CDR1 MNHNS, CDR2 SASEGT. Trimming pared 7 bases from V and 8 bases from J, leaving 20 bases between. The CDR3 has 14 residues. CDR3 loop: CASIPSHREGGYTF. In DNA form, the CDR3 reads TGTGCCAGCATTCCTTCCCACAGGGAAGGCGGCTACACCTTC.

This clone came up a few times. This chain joins TRBV25-1 and TRBJ1-6; D unresolved. This CDR3 is built from 12 residues. V was pared by 3 bases and J by 7 bases, with 4 bases between. Germline values: CDR1 MGHDK, CDR2 SYGVNS. For the CDR3, the DNA is TGTGCCAGCAGTGACCCGAATTCACCCCTCCACTTT. Translated, it gives CASSDPNSPLHF.

V gene TRBV5-1 combines with J gene TRBJ2-1, with 8 bases matching TRBD2. The CDR3 extends over 14 amino acids. In germline, CDR1 is SGHRS, CDR2 YFSETQ. The trim removed 0 bases at V and 6 bases at J, leaving 2 bases unmatched. CDR3 sequence: CASSLDRGGNEQFF. DNA of the CDR3: TGCGCCAGCAGCTTGGACCGGGGGGGCAATGAGCAGTTCTTC.

There are a few counts of this clone. The chain uses TRBV19 and TRBJ1-1, with D perhaps TRBD1 (5 bases). Germline lookup yields CDR1 LNHDA and CDR2 SQIVND (reference sequence). Between the trimmed V and J ends, which lost 4 bases and 8 bases, there was a span of 5 bases. This CDR3 is built from 10 residues. The chain's CDR3 is CASSNREAFF. CDR3 nucleotide sequence: TGTGCCAGTAGTAACAGGGAAGCTTTCTTT.

The chain couples TRBV6-5 to TRBJ1-6, with TRBD1 matching over 7 bases. This CDR3 spans 14 amino acids. CDR1 MNHEY and CDR2 SVGAGI come from the germline V gene. Unmatched junction bases numbered 8, after V lost 5 bases and J lost 10 bases. Here the CDR3 reads CASSGQDRNSPLHF. CDR3 coding DNA: TGTGCCAGCAGTGGACAGGACCGGAACTCACCCCTCCACTTT.

This chain connects TRBV5-1 to TRBJ1-4, with D maybe TRBD1 (6 bases). V was clipped by 1 base and J by 8 bases, with 18 bases between them. Germline V gene data show CDR1 as SGHRS and CDR2 as YFSETQ. This CDR3 is 16 amino acids long. The CDR3 region has the DNA TGCGCCAGCAGCTTGCAACCCGCCACCACAGGGGAAAAACTGTTTTTT. Amino acid sequence: CASSLQPATTGEKLFF.

V gene TRBV5-1 combines with J gene TRBJ2-3, with D unresolved. CDR3 size: 13 residues. Trimming cost V 4 bases and J 0 bases, with 6 bases left between them. CDR1 and CDR2 from the germline V gene are SGHRS and YFSETQ. Here the CDR3 reads CASSQTSTDTQYF. CDR3 nucleotide sequence: TGCGCCAGCAGCCAGACTAGCACAGATACGCAGTATTTT.

The chain recombines TRBV4-1 with TRBJ2-3; TRBD2 agrees at 14 bases. With V trimmed by 4 bases and J by 1 base, 7 bases remained unmatched. The CDR3 runs to 18 residues. Germline values: CDR1 MGHRA, CDR2 YSYEKL. CDR3 nucleotide sequence: TGCGCCAGCAGCCTCGGACTAGCGGGGGGCAGTGGCACAGATACGCAGTATTTT. It codes for CASSLGLAGGSGTDTQYF.

The chain has TRBV9 and TRBJ1-1; maybe TRBD1 (5 bases). V lost 0 bases to trimming and J lost 1 base, with 13 bases between them. Germline CDR1 SGDLS, CDR2 YYNGEE. This CDR3 contains 16 residues. CDR3 sequence reads: CASSVASTAKNTEAFF. The DNA for the CDR3 is TGTGCCAGCAGCGTAGCCTCGACAGCGAAGAACACTGAAGCTTTCTTT.